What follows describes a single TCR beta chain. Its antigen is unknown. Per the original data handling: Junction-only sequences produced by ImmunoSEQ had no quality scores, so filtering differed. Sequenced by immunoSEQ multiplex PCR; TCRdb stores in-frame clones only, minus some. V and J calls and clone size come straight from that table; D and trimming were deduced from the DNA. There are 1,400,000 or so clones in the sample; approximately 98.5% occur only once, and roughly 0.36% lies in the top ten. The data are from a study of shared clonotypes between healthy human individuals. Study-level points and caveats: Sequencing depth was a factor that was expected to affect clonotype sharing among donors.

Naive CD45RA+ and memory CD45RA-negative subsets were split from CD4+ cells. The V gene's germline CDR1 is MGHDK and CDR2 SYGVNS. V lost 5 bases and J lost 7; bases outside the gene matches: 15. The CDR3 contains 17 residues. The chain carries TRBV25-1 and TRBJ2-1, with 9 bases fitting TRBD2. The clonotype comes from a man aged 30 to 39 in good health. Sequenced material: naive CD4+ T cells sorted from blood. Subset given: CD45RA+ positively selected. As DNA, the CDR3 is TGTGCCAGCAGTCCTCCGAAGGTTAGCGGGAGAGGGAATGAGCAGTTCTTC. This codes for CASSPPKVSGRGNEQFF.